This TCR beta chain derives from a study of blood T cell repertoires in COVID-19. Across the study: Some COVID-19 samples were acute and others convalescent; all came from the United States, Italy and Spain. Sources were T cells, B-cell-depleted T cells, or PBMCs; the material itself was cDNA or gDNA.

With V trimmed by 3 bases and J by 4 bases, 5 bases remained unmatched. CDR1 WNHNN and CDR2 SYGVQD come from the germline V gene (reference sequence). This CDR3 contains 15 residues. Original handling: Scientists estimated how many nucleated cells there were by amplifying reference gene primers. Method: immunoSEQ multiplex PCR; TCRdb's copy keeps in-frame clones and lacks some. V and J calls and clone size are those listed in that table; D and trimming were worked out from the DNA. Of some 130,000 clones listed, 75% to 90% were seen once; the top ten hold approximately 4.3%. The rearrangement links TRBV10-1 to TRBJ1-4; 7 nucleotides align to TRBD1. The TCR sequence derives from a human donor in a cohort sampled during active COVID-19. The sample taken for sequencing was peripheral blood. The CDR3 sequence is CASSDPGGVNEKLFF. The CDR3 bases are TGCGCCAGCAGTGATCCAGGGGGAGTTAATGAAAAACTGTTTTTT.